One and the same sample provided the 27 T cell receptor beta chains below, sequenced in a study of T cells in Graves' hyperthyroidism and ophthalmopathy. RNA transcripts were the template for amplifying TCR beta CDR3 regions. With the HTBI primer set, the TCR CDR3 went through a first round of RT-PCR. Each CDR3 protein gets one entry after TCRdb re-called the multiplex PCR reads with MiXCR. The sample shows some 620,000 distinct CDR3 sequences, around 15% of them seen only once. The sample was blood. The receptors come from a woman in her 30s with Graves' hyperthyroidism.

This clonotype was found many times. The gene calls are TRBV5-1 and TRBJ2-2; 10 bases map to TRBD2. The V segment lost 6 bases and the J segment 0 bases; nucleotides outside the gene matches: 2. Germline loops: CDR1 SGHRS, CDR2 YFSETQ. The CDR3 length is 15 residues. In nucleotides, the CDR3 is TGCGCCAGCAAAGCGGGAGGGTCGAACACCGGGGAGCTGTTTTTT. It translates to CASKAGGSNTGELFF.

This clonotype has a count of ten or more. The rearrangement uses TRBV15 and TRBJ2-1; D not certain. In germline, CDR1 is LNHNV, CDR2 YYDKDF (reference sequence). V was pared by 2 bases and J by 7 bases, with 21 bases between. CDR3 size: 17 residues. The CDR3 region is CATSRSSRAPAQNEQFF. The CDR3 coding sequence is TGTGCCACCAGCAGATCAAGCCGGGCCCCGGCGCAAAATGAGCAGTTCTTC.

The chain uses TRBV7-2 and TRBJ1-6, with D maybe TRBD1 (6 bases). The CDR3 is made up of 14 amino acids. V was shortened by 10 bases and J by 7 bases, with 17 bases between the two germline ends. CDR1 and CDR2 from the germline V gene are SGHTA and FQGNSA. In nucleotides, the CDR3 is TGTGCCACCGATAGGGGGGCTTACAATTCACCCCTCCACTTT. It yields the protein CATDRGAYNSPLHF.

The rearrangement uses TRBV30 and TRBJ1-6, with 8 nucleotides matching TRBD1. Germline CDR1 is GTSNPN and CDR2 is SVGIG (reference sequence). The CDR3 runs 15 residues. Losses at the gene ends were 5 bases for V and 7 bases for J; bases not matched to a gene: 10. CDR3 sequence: CAWDRGQGGNSPLHF. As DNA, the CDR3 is TGTGCCTGGGATCGTGGACAGGGTGGGAATTCACCCCTCCACTTT.

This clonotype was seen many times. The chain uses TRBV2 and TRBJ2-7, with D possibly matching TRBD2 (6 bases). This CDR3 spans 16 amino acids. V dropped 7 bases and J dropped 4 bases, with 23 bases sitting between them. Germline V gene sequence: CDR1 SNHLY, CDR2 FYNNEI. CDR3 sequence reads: CASKKEPGLDTYEQYF. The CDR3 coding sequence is TGTGCCAGCAAGAAGGAACCGGGACTCGATACTTACGAGCAGTACTTC. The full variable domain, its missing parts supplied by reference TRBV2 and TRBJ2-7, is EPEVTQTPSHQVTQMGQEVILRCVPISNHLYFYWYRQILGQKVEFLVSFYNNEISEKSEIFDDQFSVERPDGSNFTLKIRSTKLEDSAMYFCASKKEPGLDTYEQYFGPGTRLTVT.

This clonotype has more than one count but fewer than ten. CDR3: CASRRQGARFGNTIYF. The CDR3 nucleotides are TGTGCCAGCAGGAGACAGGGGGCGCGTTTCGGAAACACCATATATTTT. The chain uses TRBV6-1 and TRBJ1-3, with TRBD1 matching 10 bases. V lost 6 bases and J lost 4; bases outside the gene matches: 9. The CDR3 has 16 residues. Germline V gives CDR1 MNHNS, CDR2 SASEGT.

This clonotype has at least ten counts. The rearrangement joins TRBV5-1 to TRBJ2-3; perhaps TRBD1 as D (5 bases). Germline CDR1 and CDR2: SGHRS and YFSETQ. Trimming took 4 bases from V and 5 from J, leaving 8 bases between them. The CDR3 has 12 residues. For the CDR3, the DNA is TGCGCCAGCAGCCAAGGGGTAGATACGCAGTATTTT. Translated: CASSQGVDTQYF.

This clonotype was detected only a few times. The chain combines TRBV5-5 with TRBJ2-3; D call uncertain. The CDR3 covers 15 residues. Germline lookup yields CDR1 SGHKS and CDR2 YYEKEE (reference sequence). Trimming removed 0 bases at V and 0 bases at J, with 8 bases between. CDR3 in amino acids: CASSLAQTSTDTQYF. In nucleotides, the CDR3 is TGTGCCAGCAGCTTGGCTCAGACTAGCACAGATACGCAGTATTTT. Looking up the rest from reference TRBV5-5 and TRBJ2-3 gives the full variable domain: DAGVTQSPTHLIKTRGQQVTLRCSPISGHKSVSWYQQVLGQGPQFIFQYYEKEERGRGNFPDRFSARQFPNYSSELNVNALLLGDSALYLCASSLAQTSTDTQYFGPGTRLTVL.

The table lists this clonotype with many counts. The CDR3 sequence is CSAGNNHNEQFF. The CDR3 DNA reads as TGCAGTGCCGGGAACAACCACAATGAGCAGTTCTTC. The chain combines TRBV20-1 with TRBJ2-1; possibly TRBD2 for D (5 bases). The CDR3 consists of 12 residues. Germline V CDR1 and CDR2: DFQATT, SNEGSKA (reference sequence). Between the trimmed V and J ends, which lost 6 bases and 5 bases, there was a span of 11 bases.

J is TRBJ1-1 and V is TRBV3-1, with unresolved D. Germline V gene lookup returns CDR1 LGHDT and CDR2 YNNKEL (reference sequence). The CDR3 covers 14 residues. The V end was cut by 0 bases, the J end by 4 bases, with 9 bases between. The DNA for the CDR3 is TGTGCCAGCAGCCAAGACACCAGGTTCACTGAAGCTTTCTTT. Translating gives CASSQDTRFTEAFF.

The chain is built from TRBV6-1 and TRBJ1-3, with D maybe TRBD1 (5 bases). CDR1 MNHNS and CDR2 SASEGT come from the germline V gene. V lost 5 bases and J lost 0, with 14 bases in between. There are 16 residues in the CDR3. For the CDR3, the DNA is TGTGCCAGCAGTCCCGGGGGGGGTCACTCTGGAAACACCATATATTTT. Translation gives CASSPGGGHSGNTIYF.

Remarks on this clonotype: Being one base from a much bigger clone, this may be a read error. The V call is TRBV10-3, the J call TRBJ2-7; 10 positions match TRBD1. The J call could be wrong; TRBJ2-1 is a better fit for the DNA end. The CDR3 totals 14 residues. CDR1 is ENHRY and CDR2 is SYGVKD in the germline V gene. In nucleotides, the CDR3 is TGTGCCATCGGGGACAGGGGCTACCCCTACGAGCAGTTCTTC. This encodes CAIGDRGYPYEQFF.

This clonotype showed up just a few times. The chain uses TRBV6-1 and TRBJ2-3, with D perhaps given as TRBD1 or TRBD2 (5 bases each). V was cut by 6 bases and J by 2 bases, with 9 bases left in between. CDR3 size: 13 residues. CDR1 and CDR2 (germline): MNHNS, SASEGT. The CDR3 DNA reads TGTGCCAGCAGGGGGGACCTCACAGATACGCAGTATTTT. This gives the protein CASRGDLTDTQYF.

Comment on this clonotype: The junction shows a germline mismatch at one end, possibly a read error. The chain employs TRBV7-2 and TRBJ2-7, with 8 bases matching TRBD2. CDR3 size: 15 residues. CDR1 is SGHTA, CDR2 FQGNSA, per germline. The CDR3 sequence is CASSLGGLGGYERYF. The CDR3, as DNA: TGTGCCAGCAGCTTAGGGGGACTAGGGGGGTACGAGCGGTACTTC. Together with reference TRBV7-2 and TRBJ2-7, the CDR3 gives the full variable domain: GAGVSQSPSNKVTEKGKDVELRCDPISGHTALYWYRQSLGQGLEFLIYFQGNSAPDKSGLPSDRFSAERTGGSVSTLTIQRTQQEDSAVYLCASSLGGLGGYERYFGPGTRLTVT.

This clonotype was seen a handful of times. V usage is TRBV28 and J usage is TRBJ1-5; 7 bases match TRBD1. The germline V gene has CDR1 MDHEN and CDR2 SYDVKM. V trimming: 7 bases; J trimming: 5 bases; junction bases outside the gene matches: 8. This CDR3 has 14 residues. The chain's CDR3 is CASTPRQGDQPQHF. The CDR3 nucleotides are TGTGCCAGCACCCCTCGGCAGGGGGATCAGCCCCAGCATTTT. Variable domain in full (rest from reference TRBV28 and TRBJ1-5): DVKVTQSSRYLVKRTGEKVFLECVQDMDHENMFWYRQDPGLGLRLIYFSYDVKMKEKGDIPEGYSVSREKKERFSLILESASTNQTSMYLCASTPRQGDQPQHFGDGTRLSIL.

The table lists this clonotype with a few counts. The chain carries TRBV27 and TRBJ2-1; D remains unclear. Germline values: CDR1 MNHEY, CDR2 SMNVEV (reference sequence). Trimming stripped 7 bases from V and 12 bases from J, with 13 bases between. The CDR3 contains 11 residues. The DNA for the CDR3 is TGTGCCAGCACTCTTGGGGATGGGCAGTTCTTC. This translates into CASTLGDGQFF.

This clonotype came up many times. The CDR3 DNA reads as TGTGCCAGTACCCCAGTCACCGGGACAACCACCGATCAGCCCCAGCATTTT. Protein sequence: CASTPVTGTTTDQPQHF. The chain joins TRBV19 to TRBJ1-5, with D tentatively TRBD1 (6 bases). Germline-derived CDR1 and CDR2 are LNHDA and SQIVND (reference sequence). The V end was cut by 7 bases, the J end by 5 bases, with 24 bases between. The CDR3 has 17 amino acids.

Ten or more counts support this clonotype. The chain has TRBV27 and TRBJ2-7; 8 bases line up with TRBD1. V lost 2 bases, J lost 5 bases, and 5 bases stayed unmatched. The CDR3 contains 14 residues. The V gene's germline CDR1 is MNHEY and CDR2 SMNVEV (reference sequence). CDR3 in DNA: TGTGCCAGCAGTTTAGCTTGGACAGGGAACGAGCAGTACTTC. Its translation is CASSLAWTGNEQYF.

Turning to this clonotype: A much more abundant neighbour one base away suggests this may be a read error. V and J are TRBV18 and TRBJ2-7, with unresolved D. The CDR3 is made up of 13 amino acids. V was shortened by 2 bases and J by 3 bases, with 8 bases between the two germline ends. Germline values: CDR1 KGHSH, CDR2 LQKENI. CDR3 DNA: TGTGCCAGCTCACCAATAGTGGGCTACGAGCAGTACTTC. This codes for CASSPIVGYEQYF.

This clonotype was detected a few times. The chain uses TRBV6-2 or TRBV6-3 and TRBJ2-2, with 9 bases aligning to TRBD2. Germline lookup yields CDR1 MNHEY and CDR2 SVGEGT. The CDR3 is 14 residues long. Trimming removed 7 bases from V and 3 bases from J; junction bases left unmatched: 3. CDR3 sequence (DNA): TGTGCCAGCATGGCTAGCGGGGACACCGGGGAGCTGTTTTTT. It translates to CASMASGDTGELFF.

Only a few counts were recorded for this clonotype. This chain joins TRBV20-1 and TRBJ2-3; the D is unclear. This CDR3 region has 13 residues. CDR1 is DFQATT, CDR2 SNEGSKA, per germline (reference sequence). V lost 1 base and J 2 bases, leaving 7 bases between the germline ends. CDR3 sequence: CSARGSATDTQYF. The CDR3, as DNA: TGCAGTGCTAGAGGTTCGGCCACAGATACGCAGTATTTT.

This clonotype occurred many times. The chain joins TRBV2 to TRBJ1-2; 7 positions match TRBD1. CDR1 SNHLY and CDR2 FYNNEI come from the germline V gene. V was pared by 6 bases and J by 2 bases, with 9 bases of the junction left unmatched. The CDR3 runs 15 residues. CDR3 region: CASSSIPGQNYGYTF. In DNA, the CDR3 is TGTGCCAGCAGCTCCATCCCGGGACAGAACTATGGCTACACCTTC.

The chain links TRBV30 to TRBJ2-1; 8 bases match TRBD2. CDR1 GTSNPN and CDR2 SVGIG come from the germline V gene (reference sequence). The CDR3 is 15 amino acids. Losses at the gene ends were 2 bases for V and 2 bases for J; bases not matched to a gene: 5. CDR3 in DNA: TGTGCCTGGAGTCCAGGTAGCGGGGCCTACAATGAGCAGTTCTTC. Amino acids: CAWSPGSGAYNEQFF. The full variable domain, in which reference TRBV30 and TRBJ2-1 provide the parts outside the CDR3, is SQTIHQWPATLVQPVGSPLSLECTVEGTSNPNLYWYRQAAGRGLQLLFYSVGIGQISSEVPQNLSASRPQDRQFILSSKKLLLSDSGFYLCAWSPGSGAYNEQFFGPGTRLTVL.

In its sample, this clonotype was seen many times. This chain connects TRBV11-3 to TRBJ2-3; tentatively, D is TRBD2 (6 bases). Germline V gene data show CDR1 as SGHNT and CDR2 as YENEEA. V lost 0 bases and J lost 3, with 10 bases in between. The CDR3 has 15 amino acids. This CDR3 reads CASSLDIGLTDTQYF. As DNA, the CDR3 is TGTGCCAGCAGCTTAGATATAGGACTAACAGATACGCAGTATTTT.

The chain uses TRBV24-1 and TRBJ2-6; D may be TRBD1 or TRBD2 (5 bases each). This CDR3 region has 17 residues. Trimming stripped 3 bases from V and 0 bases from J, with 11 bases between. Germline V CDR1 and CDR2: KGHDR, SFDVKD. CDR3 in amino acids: CATSDPGRSSGANVLTF. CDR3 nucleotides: TGTGCCACCAGTGATCCGGGACGAAGCTCTGGGGCCAACGTCCTGACTTTC.

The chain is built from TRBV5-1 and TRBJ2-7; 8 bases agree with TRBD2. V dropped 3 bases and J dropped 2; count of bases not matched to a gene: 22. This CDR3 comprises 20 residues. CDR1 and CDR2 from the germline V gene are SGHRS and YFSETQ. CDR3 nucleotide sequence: TGCGCCAGCAGCTCATCTTTGGGCGGCGGGAGGACTTCGGGACCCTACGAGCAGTACTTC. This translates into CASSSSLGGGRTSGPYEQYF.

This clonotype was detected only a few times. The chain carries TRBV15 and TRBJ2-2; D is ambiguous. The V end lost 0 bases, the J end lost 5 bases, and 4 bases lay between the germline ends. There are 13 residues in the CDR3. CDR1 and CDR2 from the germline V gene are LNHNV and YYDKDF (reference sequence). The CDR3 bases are TGTGCCACCAGCAGAGATCGAACCGGGGAGCTGTTTTTT. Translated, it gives CATSRDRTGELFF.